Below, 3 T cell receptor beta chains from the same sample are listed, as sequenced in a study of blood T cell repertoires in COVID-19. The assay was immunoSEQ multiplex PCR, and TCRdb's table has in-frame clones only and misses some. The table records hundreds of thousands of clones, about 80% of them present only once. Sequencing was carried out using peripheral blood. These receptors all stem from a woman aged 45 to 65 with acute or convalescent COVID-19.

The V and J genes are TRBV2 and TRBJ1-5; D possibly corresponds to TRBD1 (5 bases). CDR3 length equals 15 residues. Between the trimmed V and J ends, which lost 3 bases and 1 base, there was a span of 10 bases. CDR1 is SNHLY, CDR2 FYNNEI, per germline. The CDR3 loop is CASSEEGTSNQPQHF. As DNA, the CDR3 is TGTGCCAGCAGTGAGGAGGGGACGAGCAATCAGCCCCAGCATTTT. The variable domain in full, with the rest retrieved from reference TRBV2 and TRBJ1-5, is EPEVTQTPSHQVTQMGQEVILRCVPISNHLYFYWYRQILGQKVEFLVSFYNNEISEKSEIFDDQFSVERPDGSNFTLKIRSTKLEDSAMYFCASSEEGTSNQPQHFGDGTRLSIL.

The CDR3: CASSWAEYGYTF. The CDR3 DNA reads TGTGCCAGCAGTTGGGCTGAGTATGGCTACACCTTC. V usage is TRBV28 and J usage is TRBJ1-2; no definite D call. Trimming pared 4 bases from V and 5 bases from J, leaving 8 bases between. The CDR3 loop spans 12 amino acids. Germline V CDR1 and CDR2: MDHEN, SYDVKM.

For the CDR3, the DNA is TGTGCCATCAGCGAACAGGGTTATGAGCAGTTCTTC. Protein product: CAISEQGYEQFF. V usage is TRBV10-3 and J usage is TRBJ2-1; tentative D call: TRBD1 (6 bases). The germline gives CDR1 ENHRY, CDR2 SYGVKD. Between the trimmed V and J ends, which lost 6 bases and 8 bases, there was a span of 11 bases. The CDR3 runs to 12 residues.